The entry below gives a single TCR beta chain sequence along with its context. Its specificity is unknown. The sample belongs to a study of shared clonotypes between healthy human individuals. Study-level findings and limits: Between a handful of donors, naive CD4 clonotypes were shared at a level of approximately 5%.

Every subset's genomic DNA went evenly onto several immunoSEQ plates. In the authors' methods: Junction-only sequences without quality scores came from ImmunoSEQ, so filtering differed. The table came from immunoSEQ multiplex PCR; TCRdb's copy has only in-frame clones and leaves some out. V and J calls and clone size are copied from that table; D and trimming were computed from the DNA. Of 2 million to 2.5 million clones listed, about 92% are singletons. V gave up 2 bases and J gave up 3 bases; unmatched junction bases: 5. Germline-derived CDR1 and CDR2 are LGHNA and YNFKEQ. CDR3 size: 15 residues. Terminally differentiated effector memory CD45RA+ cells were excluded from the naive CD8 cells, which were CD45RO-negative and positively selected for CCR7. Donation came from healthy HIV-negative adults that had no recent acute infections or vaccinations.

The receptor was isolated from a man aged 18 to 29 in good health. Some clones in this sample may be carry-over from other donors' samples. The chain uses TRBV4-2 and TRBJ2-7, with 9 bases identical to TRBD2. The sequenced sample was naive CD8+ T cells from PBMCs. CDR3 sequence: CASSQLRLAVYEQYF. The CDR3, as DNA: TGTGCCAGCAGCCAACTGAGACTAGCGGTCTACGAGCAGTACTTC.